Below, 20 T cell receptor beta chains from the same sample are listed, as sequenced in a study of shared clonotypes between healthy human individuals. Using immunoSEQ multiplex PCR, the repertoire was profiled, and TCRdb retains in-frame clones only, with some absent. The sample holds 2,500,000 or so clones; 80% to 95% are singletons and the top ten take 0.3% to 0.4%. The sequencing sample was made of naive CD4+ T cells from PBMCs. The subset: CD45RA+ positively selected. These receptors all stem from a man in his late teens or twenties in good health. Some clones in this sample may be carry-over from other donors' samples.

This chain joins TRBV9 and TRBJ2-5, with 8 bases matching TRBD1. V lost 3 bases and J lost 5; bases outside the gene matches: 12. The CDR3 runs to 16 residues. Germline assignment: CDR1 SGDLS and CDR2 YYNGEE. CDR3 in amino acids: CASSANSGGTGETQYF. The CDR3 DNA reads TGTGCCAGCAGCGCCAACTCAGGGGGCACCGGGGAGACCCAGTACTTC.

The genes are TRBV28 and TRBJ1-5, with D unresolved. Between the trimmed V and J ends, which lost 2 bases and 3 bases, there was a span of 5 bases. From germline, CDR1 is MDHEN and CDR2 SYDVKM. This CDR3 contains 13 residues. The CDR3 is CASSLVVNQPQHF. Written as DNA, the CDR3 is TGTGCCAGCAGTTTAGTAGTCAATCAGCCCCAGCATTTT. Full variable domain (outside the CDR3, taken from reference TRBV28 and TRBJ1-5): DVKVTQSSRYLVKRTGEKVFLECVQDMDHENMFWYRQDPGLGLRLIYFSYDVKMKEKGDIPEGYSVSREKKERFSLILESASTNQTSMYLCASSLVVNQPQHFGDGTRLSIL.

The sample holds a few counts of this clone. V usage is TRBV29-1 and J usage is TRBJ2-2, with D perhaps matching TRBD1 (5 bases). Trimming pared 3 bases from V and 6 bases from J, leaving 11 bases between. This CDR3 comprises 13 residues. Germline V gene sequence: CDR1 SQVTM, CDR2 ANQGSEA. The CDR3 sequence: CSVDQGSAGELFF. The CDR3 DNA is TGCAGCGTTGATCAGGGAAGTGCCGGGGAGCTGTTTTTT.

V is TRBV6-6 and J is TRBJ2-6; D unclear. V was shortened by 6 bases and J by 0 bases, with 9 bases between the two germline ends. The V gene's germline CDR1 is MNHNY and CDR2 SVGAGI (reference sequence). This CDR3 contains 15 residues. CDR3 DNA sequence: TGTGCCAGCAGGGCCCGTTACTCTGGGGCCAACGTCCTGACTTTC. This gives the protein CASRARYSGANVLTF.

This clone was seen once. The sample holds other DNA sequences that translate to the same CDR3. The rearrangement links TRBV6-1 to TRBJ2-3; D is uncertain. The germline gives CDR1 MNHNS, CDR2 SASEGT. The CDR3 covers 13 residues. V gave up 0 bases and J gave up 3 bases, with 4 bases separating them. The CDR3 nucleotides read TGTGCCAGCAGTGAAGCGTGGACAGATACGCAGTATTTT. Encoded protein: CASSEAWTDTQYF.

This chain links TRBV7-2 with TRBJ1-3; 7 nucleotides match TRBD1. The CDR3 runs 15 residues. Germline V CDR1 and CDR2: SGHTA, FQGNSA. V was pared by 4 bases and J by 4 bases, with 7 bases of the junction left unmatched. CDR3 DNA: TGTGCCAGCAGCTCCAGCCGGGACAGAGGAAACACCATATATTTT. Protein: CASSSSRDRGNTIYF.

This clone is a singleton in its sample. This sample includes further DNA sequences coding for the same CDR3. The chain combines TRBV5-1 with TRBJ1-3; D perhaps matches TRBD1 (5 bases). From germline, CDR1 is SGHRS and CDR2 YFSETQ. This CDR3 contains 14 residues. Trimming pared 4 bases from V and 4 bases from J, leaving 12 bases between. CDR3 coding DNA: TGCGCCAGCAGCCTATCAGGGATAGGAAACACCATATATTTT. Protein: CASSLSGIGNTIYF.

The gene calls are TRBV4-2 and TRBJ2-2, with no clear D. CDR1 is LGHNA and CDR2 is YNFKEQ in the germline V gene. This CDR3 contains 15 residues. Trimming removed 0 bases at V and 9 bases at J, with 14 bases between. The CDR3 protein is CASSQDRVQAWELFF. Written as DNA, the CDR3 is TGTGCCAGCAGCCAAGATAGGGTCCAGGCCTGGGAGCTGTTTTTT.

The V call is TRBV29-1, the J call TRBJ1-1; D remains ambiguous. V was clipped by 4 bases and J by 4 bases, with 13 bases between them. The germline V gene encodes CDR1 SQVTM and CDR2 ANQGSEA. CDR3 size: 13 residues. CDR3 nucleotides: TGCAGCGTTGCCGGTGGAGCTACCACTGAAGCTTTCTTT. It is translated as CSVAGGATTEAFF.

The sample holds one count of this clone. CDR3 in DNA: TGTGCCAGCAGCTTGAAGGGGTATAGCAATCAGCCCCAGCATTTT. It yields the protein CASSLKGYSNQPQHF. The chain combines TRBV5-8 with TRBJ1-5, with D tentatively TRBD1 (5 bases). The length of the CDR3 is 15 residues. The V gene's germline CDR1 is SGHTS and CDR2 YDEGEE. Trimming removed 1 base at V and 0 bases at J, with 8 bases between.

The genes are TRBV5-4 and TRBJ2-7; TRBD2 is a possible D gene (7 bases). CDR3 length equals 15 residues. Germline CDR1 and CDR2: SGHNT and YYREEE (reference sequence). V lost 4 bases to trimming and J lost 2 bases, with 16 bases between them. The CDR3, as DNA: TGTGCCAGCAGCCCCGGGGGGCGGGGTCCCTACGAGCAGTACTTC. Protein product: CASSPGGRGPYEQYF.

This chain joins TRBV5-5 and TRBJ2-7, with unresolved D. The CDR3 runs 14 residues. In germline, CDR1 is SGHKS, CDR2 YYEKEE (reference sequence). V was pared by 5 bases and J by 1 base, with 13 bases between. The CDR3 DNA sequence: TGTGCCAGCAGACTTCCTGGACGGTCCTACGAGCAGTACTTC. This sequence encodes CASRLPGRSYEQYF.

This chain joins TRBV27 and TRBJ2-1; possible D gene TRBD2, 5 bases. This CDR3 is 13 amino acids long. Trimming stripped 2 bases from V and 6 bases from J, with 8 bases between. Germline CDR1 reads MNHEY; CDR2 reads SMNVEV (reference sequence). CDR3 coding DNA: TGTGCCAGCAGTTTACGGGGTAGCAATGAGCAGTTCTTC. Its translation: CASSLRGSNEQFF.

The V gene is TRBV5-4, the J gene TRBJ1-2; D unresolved. CDR1 and CDR2 from the germline V gene are SGHNT and YYREEE (reference sequence). Trimming cost V 0 bases and J 8 bases, with 17 bases left between them. The CDR3 length is 15 residues. CDR3 DNA sequence: TGTGCCAGCAGCTTGGCAGTAGATTCGGGTGGAGGCTACACCTTC. Amino acids: CASSLAVDSGGGYTF.

The chain recombines TRBV19 with TRBJ2-1, with D uncertain. V dropped 2 bases and J dropped 4 bases, with 6 bases sitting between them. CDR1 is LNHDA, CDR2 SQIVND, per germline (reference sequence). This CDR3 contains 13 residues. For the CDR3, the DNA is TGTGCCAGTAGTATAATTCTGTACAATGAGCAGTTCTTC. This translates into CASSIILYNEQFF.

This chain links TRBV7-9 with TRBJ2-1; a weak D match, TRBD2 (6 bases). The germline V gene has CDR1 SEHNR and CDR2 FQNEAQ (reference sequence). The CDR3 loop spans 15 amino acids. The germline V and J ends were trimmed by 7 bases and 9 bases, with 22 bases remaining between them. The CDR3 is CASKMAGGVGGEQFF. In nucleotides, the CDR3 is TGTGCCAGCAAGATGGCGGGCGGGGTTGGTGGTGAGCAGTTCTTC.

The V and J genes are TRBV23-1 and TRBJ2-2, with TRBD2 identical over 10 bases. TRBV23-1 is known as an ORF, though its function is uncertain. J gave up 5 bases and V 4 bases, and 13 bases lay outside the gene matches. The CDR3 loop spans 18 amino acids. CDR3 residues: CASSPRASGRAGTGELFF. The CDR3 bases are TGCGCCAGCAGTCCGAGAGCGAGCGGGAGGGCGGGGACCGGGGAGCTGTTTTTT.

This chain uses TRBV7-2 with TRBJ1-2; no firm D call. The germline gives CDR1 SGHTA, CDR2 FQGNSA. Trimming took off 3 bases at V and 4 bases at J, with 9 bases between the two ends. The CDR3 loop spans 13 amino acids. CDR3 coding DNA: TGTGCCAGCAGCTTGTACACCGTCTATGGCTACACCTTC. Protein: CASSLYTVYGYTF.

V is TRBV11-2 and J is TRBJ1-1; D remains ambiguous. Germline V gene lookup returns CDR1 SGHAT and CDR2 FQNNGV. The CDR3 is 12 amino acids. Trimming stripped 5 bases from V and 6 bases from J, with 10 bases between. CDR3 nucleotides: TGTGCCAGCAGCGCTGCCGGGGCTGAAGCTTTCTTT. Protein product: CASSAAGAEAFF.

Turning to this clone: The sample holds other DNA sequences that translate to the same CDR3. The rearrangement uses TRBV9 and TRBJ1-1; unclear D gene. Germline-derived CDR1 and CDR2 are SGDLS and YYNGEE. CDR3 length: 14 residues. V was shortened by 0 bases and J by 3 bases, with 9 bases between the two germline ends. The CDR3 loop reads CASSVAPRDTEAFF. CDR3 in DNA: TGTGCCAGCAGCGTAGCACCACGGGACACTGAAGCTTTCTTT.